A single sample is the source of the 21 T cell receptor beta chains below, sequenced in a study of shared clonotypes between healthy human individuals. Some clones are missing from TCRdb's copy, which holds only in-frame ones; the method was immunoSEQ multiplex PCR. This sample has about 1.5 million clones, with around 98% found just once. The sample comprised naive CD4+ T cells sorted from blood. The subset is: CD45RA+ positively selected. These receptors all stem from a man under 40 in good health.

Turning to this clone: The sample contains more than one DNA sequence encoding this CDR3. The CDR3 region is CASSFSGDGETQYF. The CDR3 DNA is TGTGCCAGCAGCTTTAGCGGGGATGGAGAGACCCAGTACTTC. The V gene is TRBV5-4, the J gene TRBJ2-5, with TRBD2 matching over 8 bases. In germline, CDR1 is SGHNT, CDR2 YYREEE (reference sequence). This CDR3 spans 14 amino acids. V trimming: 2 bases; J trimming: 4 bases; junction bases outside the gene matches: 4.

The V gene is TRBV15, the J gene TRBJ2-7, with a tentative D call TRBD2 (5 bases). Trimming removed 3 bases from V and 2 bases from J, with 8 bases in between. This CDR3 region has 13 residues. Germline lookup yields CDR1 LNHNV and CDR2 YYDKDF (reference sequence). CDR3 coding DNA: TGTGCCACCAGCAGTGGGCGGGCCTACGAGCAGTACTTC. Amino acids: CATSSGRAYEQYF. Combining the CDR3 with reference TRBV15 and TRBJ2-7 gives the whole variable domain DAMVIQNPRYQVTQFGKPVTLSCSQTLNHNVMYWYQQKSSQAPKLLFHYYDKDFNNEADTPDNFQSRRPNTSFCFLDIRSPGLGDTAMYLCATSSGRAYEQYFGPGTRLTVT.

The chain couples TRBV7-2 to TRBJ2-7; 8 nucleotides agree with TRBD1. CDR1 SGHTA and CDR2 FQGNSA come from the germline V gene. With 0 bases clipped from V and 3 bases from J, the junction kept 7 bases outside the gene matches. The CDR3 has 16 residues. The CDR3 DNA sequence: TGTGCCAGCAGCTTAGCGGCGCGTACAGGGGGCTACGAGCAGTACTTC. Translated, it gives CASSLAARTGGYEQYF.

The gene calls are TRBV5-1 and TRBJ2-3, with 12 bases that match TRBD2. This CDR3 comprises 19 residues. Germline values: CDR1 SGHRS, CDR2 YFSETQ. V was pared by 2 bases and J by 5 bases, with 15 bases of the junction left unmatched. CDR3 DNA sequence: TGCGCCAGCAGCTTCTTAGCTCGACTAGCGGGAGTTTGGGGAGATACGCAGTATTTT. This sequence encodes CASSFLARLAGVWGDTQYF.

The rearrangement links TRBV4-1 to TRBJ1-5; D remains unclear. The CDR3 spans 14 residues. From germline, CDR1 is MGHRA and CDR2 YSYEKL. Trimming left V 2 bases short and J 4 bases short, with 9 bases between. CDR3 sequence: CASSQFIGNQPQHF. The CDR3 DNA follows: TGCGCCAGCAGCCAATTTATCGGTAATCAGCCCCAGCATTTT.

Only a few counts were recorded for this clone. This rearrangement joins TRBV2 to TRBJ1-5, with TRBD1 matching 11 bases. From germline, CDR1 is SNHLY and CDR2 FYNNEI. The trim removed 7 bases at V and 4 bases at J, leaving 6 bases unmatched. The CDR3 consists of 15 residues. CDR3 loop: CASKGGQGVNQPQHF. CDR3 bases: TGTGCCAGCAAGGGGGGACAGGGGGTAAATCAGCCCCAGCATTTT.

This clone was counted once. The gene calls are TRBV18 and TRBJ2-1, with D possibly being TRBD1 or TRBD2 (5 bases each). CDR1 is KGHSH and CDR2 is LQKENI in the germline V gene. The CDR3 loop spans 18 amino acids. V was cut by 2 bases and J by 8 bases, with 25 bases left in between. CDR3 DNA: TGTGCCAGCTCACCAACGGCGCCGGGATACGTGGGGACGGATGAGCAGTTCTTC. It translates to CASSPTAPGYVGTDEQFF.

The gene calls are TRBV30 and TRBJ1-5, with TRBD1 identical over 9 bases. CDR3 length: 16 amino acids. The germline CDR1 and CDR2 sequences are GTSNPN and SVGIG (reference sequence). Losses at the gene ends were 2 bases for V and 2 bases for J; bases not matched to a gene: 7. CDR3 in amino acids: CAWSPIGTGRNQPQHF. The CDR3, as DNA: TGTGCCTGGAGTCCCATAGGGACAGGGCGCAATCAGCCCCAGCATTTT.

The chain couples TRBV13 to TRBJ2-1, with D maybe TRBD1 (6 bases). The CDR3 has 19 residues. The V gene's germline CDR1 is PRHDT and CDR2 FYEKMQ (reference sequence). The germline V and J ends were trimmed by 4 bases and 0 bases, with 22 bases remaining between them. DNA for the CDR3: TGTGCCAGCAGCTCCAGGGGCTTGGATTTCCTTGACTCCTACAATGAGCAGTTCTTC. Its translation: CASSSRGLDFLDSYNEQFF.

The J gene is TRBJ2-2, the V gene TRBV5-4; D is possibly TRBD2 (6 bases). The CDR3 spans 17 residues. Trimming took off 4 bases at V and 4 bases at J, with 20 bases between the two ends. Germline V CDR1 and CDR2: SGHNT, YYREEE (reference sequence). CDR3: CASSTTFSGQRTGELFF. The CDR3 DNA reads TGTGCCAGCAGCACCACCTTTAGCGGACAACGCACCGGGGAGCTGTTTTTT. The full variable domain, with the rest looked up from reference TRBV5-4 and TRBJ2-2, is ETGVTQSPTHLIKTRGQQVTLRCSSQSGHNTVSWYQQALGQGPQFIFQYYREEENGRGNFPPRFSGLQFPNYSSELNVNALELDDSALYLCASSTTFSGQRTGELFFGEGSRLTVL.

The chain joins TRBV11-2 to TRBJ2-7; 16 bases fit TRBD2. J gave up 2 bases and V 1 base, and 8 bases lay outside the gene matches. The CDR3 runs to 19 residues. Germline V gives CDR1 SGHAT, CDR2 FQNNGV. The CDR3 spells CASSLAPPGLAGGPYEQYF. The CDR3 DNA sequence: TGTGCCAGCAGCTTAGCCCCGCCGGGACTAGCGGGAGGGCCCTACGAGCAGTACTTC.

The rearrangement links TRBV6-6 to TRBJ1-5; 8 bases map to TRBD1. The CDR3 spans 15 residues. CDR1 is MNHNY and CDR2 is SVGAGI in the germline V gene (reference sequence). V shed 2 bases and J 5 bases; nucleotides not matched to a gene: 5. The CDR3 sequence is CASSYRNRGDQPQHF. The CDR3 DNA is TGTGCCAGCAGTTACCGGAACAGGGGGGATCAGCCCCAGCATTTT.

The chain joins TRBV11-2 to TRBJ2-2; D not resolved. Per the germline V gene, CDR1 is SGHAT and CDR2 is FQNNGV. The CDR3 extends over 12 amino acids. Between the trimmed V and J ends, which lost 5 bases and 6 bases, there was a span of 7 bases. This chain's CDR3 is CASSHSSGELFF. The CDR3 DNA follows: TGTGCCAGCAGCCATTCTTCCGGGGAGCTGTTTTTT.

The V gene is TRBV5-1, the J gene TRBJ2-5, with D maybe TRBD2 (6 bases). The ends were cut back, 2 bases at V and 4 bases at J, with 15 bases in the middle. CDR1 SGHRS and CDR2 YFSETQ come from the germline V gene. The CDR3 totals 15 residues. CDR3 in DNA: TGCGCCAGCAGCTTCACCCAGATGGGGGGAGAGACCCAGTACTTC. Translating it yields CASSFTQMGGETQYF.

The chain links TRBV7-9 to TRBJ2-1; 8 nucleotides match TRBD2. The germline CDR1 and CDR2 sequences are SEHNR and FQNEAQ (reference sequence). The CDR3 length is 14 residues. V gave up 1 base and J gave up 7 bases; unmatched junction bases: 3. This CDR3 reads CASSLERESNEQFF. CDR3 nucleotides: TGTGCCAGCAGCTTAGAGCGGGAGAGTAATGAGCAGTTCTTC. Filled out from reference TRBV7-9 and TRBJ2-1, the complete variable domain reads DTGVSQNPRHKITKRGQNVTFRCDPISEHNRLYWYRQTLGQGPEFLTYFQNEAQLEKSRLLSDRFSAERPKGSFSTLEIQRTEQGDSAMYLCASSLERESNEQFFGPGTRLTVL.

This clone was seen just once. The rearrangement joins TRBV28 to TRBJ2-7; 7 bases fit TRBD1. Trimming took 5 bases from V and 2 from J; bases not matched to a gene: 6. This CDR3 is built from 14 residues. The germline V gene encodes CDR1 MDHEN and CDR2 SYDVKM. CDR3 DNA sequence: TGTGCCAGCAGTCCAGGACAGGTAGCCTACGAGCAGTACTTC. Amino acid sequence: CASSPGQVAYEQYF.

The rearrangement uses TRBV4-3 and TRBJ2-2; D remains unclear. Germline V gives CDR1 LGHNA, CDR2 YSLEER. The CDR3 totals 13 residues. V was shortened by 2 bases and J by 7 bases, with 8 bases between the two germline ends. The CDR3 protein is CASSQIINGELFF. CDR3 nucleotides: TGCGCCAGCAGCCAAATTATTAACGGGGAGCTGTTTTTT.

This chain's CDR3 is CASGVFYTQYF. The CDR3 coding sequence is TGTGCCAGCGGGGTTTTTTATACGCAGTATTTT. The J gene is TRBJ2-3, the V gene TRBV27; the D is unclear. Germline CDR1 is MNHEY and CDR2 is SMNVEV (reference sequence). There are 11 residues in the CDR3. The germline V and J ends were trimmed by 8 bases and 7 bases, with 10 bases remaining between them.

The rearrangement joins TRBV19 to TRBJ1-3; D perhaps matches TRBD1 (5 bases). Trimming stripped 7 bases from V and 0 bases from J, with 19 bases between. CDR1 is LNHDA and CDR2 is SQIVND in the germline V gene (reference sequence). The CDR3 is 17 residues long. The CDR3 bases are TGTGCCAGTACCGAAACCAAGGGGAGTTACTCTGGAAACACCATATATTTT. Its protein is CASTETKGSYSGNTIYF.

The chain combines TRBV30 with TRBJ1-5; D is perhaps TRBD1 (6 bases). The germline V gene has CDR1 GTSNPN and CDR2 SVGIG (reference sequence). The CDR3 spans 16 residues. The V gene lost 1 base and the J gene lost 4 bases, with 17 bases spanning the gap. CDR3 residues: CAWSASAGATNQPQHF. The CDR3, as DNA: TGTGCCTGGAGTGCGTCGGCAGGGGCGACAAATCAGCCCCAGCATTTT.

The V and J genes are TRBV6-6 and TRBJ2-5; D may be TRBD1 or TRBD2 (6 bases each). Trimming pared 4 bases from V and 3 bases from J, leaving 12 bases between. Looked up from germline, CDR1 is MNHNY and CDR2 is SVGAGI (reference sequence). CDR3 size: 14 residues. The CDR3 DNA follows: TGTGCCAGCAGTTCTCCGAGGGGGGAAGAGACCCAGTACTTC. Translated: CASSSPRGEETQYF.